A selection of T cell receptor beta chains follows, all from one sample in a study of read filtering for tumor transcriptome and immune sequencing. TCRdb re-derived calls from the reads in MiXCR, one entry per CDR3 protein. The profile shows 49,000 or so distinct CDR3 sequences, about 12% of them singletons. The sequenced material came from a population of CD138-negative cells sorted from bone marrow. The receptors here all came from a donor aged 40 or over with multiple myeloma. CDR3s include the opening cysteine and the closing phenylalanine or tryptophan. Each record gives: D gene, clone size, V gene, J gene, CDR3 DNA, CDR3 protein. A D gene is named only where the DNA matches it firmly. Part of the rows lack a size; the others show once, few, many or a class for expanded clones.

>NA|few|TRBV6-1|TRBJ1-5
TGTGCCAGCGAAGGCGGGAACAAGAGGCCCCAGCATTTT
CASEGGNKRPQHF
>NA|many|TRBV6-6|TRBJ2-5
TGTGCCAGTATACAGGGTGAGACCCAGTACTTC
CASIQGETQYF
>NA|NA|TRBV20-1|TRBJ2-7
TGCAGTGCTAGAGGCTGGACGGGGAAGCAGTACTTC
CSARGWTGKQYF
>TRBD2|NA|TRBV20-1|TRBJ2-7
TGCAGTGCTAGCCGGGCGGGAGTCTCCTACGAGCAGTACTTC
CSASRAGVSYEQYF
>NA|many|TRBV28|TRBJ1-5
TGTGCCAGCACCCTGTTAGAAAGGCAGCCCCAGCATTTT
CASTLLERQPQHF
>NA|many|TRBV5-1|TRBJ2-1
TGCGCCAGCAGCTCGGACTACCAACCTTACAATGAGCAGTTCTTC
CASSSDYQPYNEQFF
>NA|few|TRBV6-1|TRBJ1-1
TGTGCCAGCAGTGGATTACGAGAGAACACTGAAGCTTTCTTT
CASSGLRENTEAFF
>NA|many|TRBV7-2|TRBJ1-1
TGTGCCAGCAGCCAAGGGACCCGACGGAGGAACACTGAAGCTTTCTTT
CASSQGTRRRNTEAFF
>TRBD1|many|TRBV7-2|TRBJ2-3
TGTGCCAGCAGCTTAAGGACAGGGGGTACAGATACGCAGTATTTT
CASSLRTGGTDTQYF
>NA|NA|TRBV28|TRBJ1-5
TGTGCCAGCAGTTTGTCTACTCAGCCCCAGCATTTT
CASSLSTQPQHF
>NA|many|TRBV5-1|TRBJ1-5
TGCGCCAGCAGCTTGGGAGTCAATCAGCCCCAGCATTTT
CASSLGVNQPQHF
>TRBD1|NA|TRBV3-1|TRBJ1-5
TGTGCCAGCAGCCCCGGGACAGGGGGAAGCCAGCCCCAGCATTTT
CASSPGTGGSQPQHF
>NA|few|TRBV29-1|TRBJ2-2
TGCAGCGTCACGGACACCGGGGAGCTGTTTTTT
CSVTDTGELFF
>NA|NA|TRBV7-2|TRBJ2-4
TGTGCCAGCAGCTTAGCGCCCCGGGGGCAAAGTCCAAACATTCAGTACTTT
CASSLAPRGQSPNIQYF
>TRBD2|many|TRBV28|TRBJ2-5
TGTGCCAGCAGTCCCGGGGTAGCGGGAGATGGAGAGACCCAGTACTTC
CASSPGVAGDGETQYF
>NA|many|TRBV6-4|TRBJ2-7
TGTGCCAGCCGCACCCAACGAGAGCAGTACTTC
CASRTQREQYF